The 2 T cell receptor beta chains presented below share a single source sample, sequenced in a study of blood T cell repertoires in COVID-19 (dated by TCRdb to 2018 to 2021). The receptor library was made with the immunoSEQ multiplex PCR assay. As stored in TCRdb, this immuneACCESS dataset retains in-frame rearrangements with V and J assigned. A fraction of the clones does not appear; measured against another copy, unresolved V genes explain less than half of the discrepancy, and the remainder lacks a known reason. Counted in this sample were 200,000 to 250,000 clones; 75% to 90% of them appeared once. Of the sample, approximately 3.4% is held by the ten largest clones. Specimen: PBMCs or T cells enriched from blood (not recorded which). The receptors derive from a woman under 30 in a cohort exposed to, infected with or recovered from COVID-19 (not recorded which).

V is TRBV4-1 and J is TRBJ1-1; TRBD1 agrees at 7 bases. The V segment lost 4 bases and the J segment 4 bases; nucleotides outside the gene matches: 6. Per germline, CDR1 MGHRA and CDR2 YSYEKL. The CDR3 is 14 residues long. In DNA form, the CDR3 reads TGCGCCAGCAGCCTGGAGGACAGGCCCACTGAAGCTTTCTTT. Protein product: CASSLEDRPTEAFF.

This clone was seen only a few times. The chain combines TRBV5-4 with TRBJ2-7, with TRBD2 as a possible D gene (6 bases). The CDR3 length is 14 residues. The V gene's germline CDR1 is SGHNT and CDR2 YYREEE (reference sequence). Trimming removed 2 bases from V and 2 bases from J, with 11 bases in between. CDR3 sequence: CASSLRDLPYEQYF. CDR3 bases: TGTGCCAGCAGCTTAAGGGACTTGCCCTACGAGCAGTACTTC.